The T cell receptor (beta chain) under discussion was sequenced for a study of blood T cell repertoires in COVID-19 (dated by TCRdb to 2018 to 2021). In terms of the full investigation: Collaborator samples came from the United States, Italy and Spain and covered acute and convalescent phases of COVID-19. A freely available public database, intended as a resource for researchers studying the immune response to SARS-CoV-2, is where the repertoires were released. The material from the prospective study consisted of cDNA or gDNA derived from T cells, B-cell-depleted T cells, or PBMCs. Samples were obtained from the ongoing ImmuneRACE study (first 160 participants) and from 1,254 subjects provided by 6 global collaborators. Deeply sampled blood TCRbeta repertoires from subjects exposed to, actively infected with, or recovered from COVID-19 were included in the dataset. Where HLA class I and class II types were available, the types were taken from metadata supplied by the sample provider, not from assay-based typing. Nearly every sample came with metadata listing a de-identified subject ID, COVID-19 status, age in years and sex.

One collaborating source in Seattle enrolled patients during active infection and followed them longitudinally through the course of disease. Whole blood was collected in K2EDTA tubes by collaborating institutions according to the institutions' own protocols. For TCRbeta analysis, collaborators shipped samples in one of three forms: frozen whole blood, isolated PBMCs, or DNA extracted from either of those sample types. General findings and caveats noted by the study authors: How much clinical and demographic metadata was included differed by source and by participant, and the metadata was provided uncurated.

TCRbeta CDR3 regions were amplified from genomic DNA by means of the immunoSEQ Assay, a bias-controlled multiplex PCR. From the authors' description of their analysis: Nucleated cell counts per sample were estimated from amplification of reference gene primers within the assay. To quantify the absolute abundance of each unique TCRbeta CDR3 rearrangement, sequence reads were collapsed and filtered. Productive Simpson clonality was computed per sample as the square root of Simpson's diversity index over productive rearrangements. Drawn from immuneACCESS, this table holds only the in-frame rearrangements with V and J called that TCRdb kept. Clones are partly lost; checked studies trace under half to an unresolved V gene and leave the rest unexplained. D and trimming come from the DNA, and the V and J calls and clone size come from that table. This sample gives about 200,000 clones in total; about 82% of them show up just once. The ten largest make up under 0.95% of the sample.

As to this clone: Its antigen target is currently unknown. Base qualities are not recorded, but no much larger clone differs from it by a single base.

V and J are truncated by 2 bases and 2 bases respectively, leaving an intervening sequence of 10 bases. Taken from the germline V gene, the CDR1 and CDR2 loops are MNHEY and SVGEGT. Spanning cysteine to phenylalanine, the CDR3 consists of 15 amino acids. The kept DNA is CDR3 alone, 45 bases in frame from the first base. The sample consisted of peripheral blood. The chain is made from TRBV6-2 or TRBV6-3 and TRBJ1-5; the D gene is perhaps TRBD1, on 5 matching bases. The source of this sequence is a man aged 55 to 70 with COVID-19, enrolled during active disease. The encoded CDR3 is CASSYHGGGNQPQHF. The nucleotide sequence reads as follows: TGTGCCAGCAGTTACCACGGGGGGGGCAATCAGCCCCAGCATTTT.